This paragraph covers one T cell receptor beta chain sequence. The protocol was immunoSEQ multiplex PCR, while the TCRdb copy is restricted to in-frame clones and leaves out a portion. The table lists around 400,000 clones, about four fifths of them singletons. The entry originates in a study of Ad26.COV2.S vaccination and SARS-CoV-2 variants. V trimming: 2 bases; J trimming: 4 bases; junction bases outside the gene matches: 4. CDR3 length: 16 amino acids. Germline V gene lookup returns CDR1 MNHNS and CDR2 SASEGT. Described treatment: around 19 received Ad26.COV2.S at low or high dose, single or two shots; several received placebo; per-sample allocation not given. Vaccine and placebo recipients were sampled on day 63 after the first injection.

The starting material was peripheral blood, obtained in a trial of Ad26.COV2.S vaccine versus placebo. The TCR comes from a person between 18 and 60 years old who received the Ad26.COV2.S COVID-19 vaccine or a placebo. The chain couples TRBV6-1 to TRBJ2-1; 11 positions match TRBD2. The CDR3 DNA reads TGTGCCAGCAGTGAATCCGGGACTAGCGGTTACAATGAGCAGTTCTTC. This encodes CASSESGTSGYNEQFF.